This T cell receptor (beta chain) was obtained from a study of blood T cells in healthy people across ages. Together with a sample-barcoded 5' primer, a J-beta primer mix was included in a second PCR lasting about 7 to 11 cycles. A single record per CDR3 protein comes from TCRdb applying MiXCR to the 5' RACE reads. The sample has about a million distinct CDR3 sequences, just over 50% seen once; the top ten hold 20% to 25%. Trimming at V came to 2 bases and at J to 2 bases, leaving 6 bases not matched to a gene. The CDR3 has 16 residues. CDR1 and CDR2 from the germline V gene are DFQATT and SNEGSKA (reference sequence).

This receptor was identified in an older woman in good health. The material sequenced was blood. The rearrangement uses TRBV20-1 and TRBJ2-2, with TRBD2 matching over 9 bases. DNA for the CDR3: TGCAGTGCTAGATCCACGCTAGCGGGAAACACCGGGGAGCTGTTTTTT. This gives the protein CSARSTLAGNTGELFF.